This T cell receptor beta chain comes out of a study of control samples from healthy donors and cancer patients. This clone was found once. CDR1 and CDR2 (germline): SNHLY, FYNNEI. The CDR3 spans 13 residues. V dropped 10 bases and J dropped 1 base, with 13 bases sitting between them. The protocol was immunoSEQ multiplex PCR, while the TCRdb copy is restricted to in-frame clones and leaves out a portion. The table includes 130,000 or so clones, 87% detected once. This receptor was identified in a man between 25 and 39 years old in good health. Sequencing used blood. J is TRBJ1-1 and V is TRBV2, with D maybe TRBD1 (6 bases). CDR3 DNA sequence: TGTGCCATCAACAGGGAAGGGAACACTGAAGCTTTCTTT. This gives the protein CAINREGNTEAFF.